This T cell receptor beta chain was sequenced for a study of post-analysis software for immune sequencing data. Overall study: Disease courses included relapsing-remitting, secondary progressive and progressive-relapsing multiple sclerosis. General study points: Among multiple sclerosis patients, normalized Chao1 diversity was significantly below that of controls. About 5 TRBV segments (TRBV5-6, TRBV5-1 and TRBV20-1 among them) occurred more frequently in patients than in controls.

V shed 2 bases and J shed 0 bases, with 8 bases lying between them. CDR3 length: 15 amino acids. Germline lookup yields CDR1 MNHNS and CDR2 SASEGT. The TCR beta cDNA libraries contained unique molecular identifiers. TCRdb reanalysed the PCR reads using MiXCR and keeps one entry per CDR3 protein. The profile shows roughly 670,000 distinct CDR3 sequences, more than 50% of them singletons. With regard to this clonotype: What it recognizes is unknown.

Source material: blood. The genes are TRBV6-1 and TRBJ1-5; D is unclear. The receptor was derived from a girl aged 2 to 9 with multiple sclerosis. In DNA, the CDR3 is TGTGCCAGCAGTGAATCCGGGAATAGCAATCAGCCCCAGCATTTT. Its protein is CASSESGNSNQPQHF.